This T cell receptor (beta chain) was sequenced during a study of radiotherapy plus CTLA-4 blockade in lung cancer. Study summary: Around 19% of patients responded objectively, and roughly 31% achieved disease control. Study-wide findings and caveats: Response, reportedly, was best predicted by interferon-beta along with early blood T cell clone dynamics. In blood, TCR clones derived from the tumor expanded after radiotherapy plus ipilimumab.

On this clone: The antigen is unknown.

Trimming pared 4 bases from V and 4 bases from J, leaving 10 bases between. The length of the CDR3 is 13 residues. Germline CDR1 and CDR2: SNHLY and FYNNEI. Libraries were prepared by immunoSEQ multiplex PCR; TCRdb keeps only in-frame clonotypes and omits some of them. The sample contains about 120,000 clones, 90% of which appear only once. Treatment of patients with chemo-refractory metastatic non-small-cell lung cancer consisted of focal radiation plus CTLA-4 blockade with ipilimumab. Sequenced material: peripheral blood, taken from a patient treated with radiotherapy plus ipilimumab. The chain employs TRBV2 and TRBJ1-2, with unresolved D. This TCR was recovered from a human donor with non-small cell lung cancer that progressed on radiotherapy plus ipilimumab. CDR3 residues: CASSARTLYGYTF. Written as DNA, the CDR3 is TGTGCCAGCAGTGCTCGGACCCTCTATGGCTACACCTTC.